Following are 20 T cell receptor beta chains from one sample sequenced in a study of early T cells in non-severe SARS-CoV-2 infection. Each CDR3 protein gets one entry after TCRdb re-called the 5' RACE reads with MiXCR. The sample has approximately 65,000 distinct CDR3 sequences; under 13% are singletons. Material: whole blood. These receptors were obtained from an adult who was a healthcare worker with PCR-confirmed SARS-CoV-2 infection or an uninfected control (not recorded which).

CDR3 amino acids: CSARDTGDPYNEQFF. The DNA for the CDR3 is TGCAGTGCTAGAGATACGGGAGATCCCTACAATGAGCAGTTCTTC. This sequence joins TRBV20-1 and TRBJ2-1; possible D gene TRBD2, 6 bases. The V and J ends lost 0 bases and 2 bases respectively, with 11 bases between them. The germline CDR1 and CDR2 sequences are DFQATT and SNEGSKA (reference sequence). The CDR3 sequence is 15 residues long.

This clonotype was picked up many times. V usage is TRBV28 and J usage is TRBJ1-4; D is undetermined. The CDR3 contains 17 residues. Per germline, CDR1 MDHEN and CDR2 SYDVKM. The V end lost 6 bases, the J end lost 7 bases, and 24 bases lay between the germline ends. The CDR3 DNA is TGTGCCAGCAGCTTAGGTCGGAGACGGGGAGTACTTGAAAAACTGTTTTTT. Amino acids: CASSLGRRRGVLEKLFF.

The J gene is TRBJ1-5, the V gene TRBV28; D gene unclear. Trimming removed 3 bases at V and 6 bases at J, with 9 bases between. This CDR3 is built from 13 residues. Germline assignment: CDR1 MDHEN and CDR2 SYDVKM. CDR3: CASSFGGSQPQHF. Written as DNA, the CDR3 is TGTGCCAGCAGTTTCGGAGGGAGTCAGCCCCAGCATTTT.

This clonotype has just one count. The J gene is TRBJ2-7, the V gene TRBV2; TRBD2 might be the D (5 bases). The CDR3 runs 14 residues. V was clipped by 4 bases and J by 5 bases, with 15 bases between them. Germline CDR1 SNHLY, CDR2 FYNNEI. CDR3 coding DNA: TGTGCCAGCAGTGGAGGTTCAGGAGGAGACGAGCAGTACTTC. It encodes CASSGGSGGDEQYF.

This clonotype was seen a handful of times. The J gene is TRBJ2-3, the V gene TRBV6-5; 7 bases are shared with TRBD2. CDR1 is MNHEY, CDR2 SVGAGI, per germline. CDR3 length: 16 amino acids. V lost 6 bases to trimming and J lost 0 bases; unmatched junction nucleotides: 9. Here the CDR3 DNA reads TGTGCCAGCAGCACTTCCTCGACTAGCAGCACAGATACGCAGTATTTT. It specifies CASSTSSTSSTDTQYF.

The chain employs TRBV6-2 or TRBV6-3 and TRBJ2-7; the D gene could be TRBD1 or TRBD2 (5 bases each). With 7 bases removed from V and 0 bases from J, the gap between germline ends came to 13 bases. In germline, CDR1 is MNHEY, CDR2 SVGEGT. The CDR3 is made up of 14 amino acids. This CDR3 is CASNAGASSYEQYF. The CDR3 nucleotides read TGTGCCAGCAACGCCGGGGCTAGCTCCTACGAGCAGTACTTC.

This clonotype was observed many times. The chain uses TRBV12-3 or TRBV12-4 and TRBJ2-1; a possible D gene is TRBD2 (6 bases). This CDR3 comprises 12 residues. Trimming left V 6 bases short and J 10 bases short, with 13 bases between. CDR3 sequence (DNA): TGTGCCAGCAGCGGAGGGGCGAGGGAGCAGTTCTTC. This codes for CASSGGAREQFF.

This rearrangement joins TRBV20-1 to TRBJ1-2; D call uncertain. V shed 5 bases and J shed 3 bases, with 13 bases lying between them. The CDR3 covers 13 residues. The V gene's germline CDR1 is DFQATT and CDR2 SNEGSKA (reference sequence). The CDR3 sequence is CSAPDPRDYGYTF. The CDR3 nucleotides are TGCAGTGCTCCTGACCCGAGGGACTATGGCTACACCTTC.

This clonotype was seen at least ten times. The chain recombines TRBV28 with TRBJ2-7, with 9 bases that match TRBD1. The CDR3 consists of 14 residues. The germline V gene encodes CDR1 MDHEN and CDR2 SYDVKM. V shed 3 bases and J 7 bases; nucleotides not matched to a gene: 7. DNA for the CDR3: TGTGCCAGCAGTTTCCGCACAGGGGGCGTTGAGCAGTACTTC. Translation gives CASSFRTGGVEQYF.

The chain couples TRBV9 to TRBJ2-1; a weak D match, TRBD2 (6 bases). CDR1 and CDR2 (germline): SGDLS, YYNGEE. Trimming cost V 0 bases and J 6 bases, with 10 bases left between them. The CDR3 extends over 14 amino acids. The CDR3 DNA reads as TGTGCCAGCAGCGTAGACGGGAGTGGCAATGAGCAGTTCTTC. Translation gives CASSVDGSGNEQFF.

A few counts support this clonotype. The rearrangement uses TRBV18 and TRBJ2-1, with 9 bases fitting TRBD2. This CDR3 spans 15 amino acids. The V and J ends lost 4 bases and 4 bases, in that order; junction bases with no gene match: 5. From germline, CDR1 is KGHSH and CDR2 LQKENI. CDR3 sequence: CASSRGSGSYNEQFF. CDR3 bases: TGTGCCAGCTCACGGGGTAGCGGGAGTTACAATGAGCAGTTCTTC.

This chain connects TRBV9 to TRBJ2-1, with D perhaps matching TRBD2 (5 bases). The CDR3 contains 15 residues. In germline, CDR1 is SGDLS, CDR2 YYNGEE. V was trimmed by 4 bases and J by 2 bases, leaving 13 bases between them. CDR3 in DNA: TGTGCCAGCAGCACAAGCGGAGATCCCTACAATGAGCAGTTCTTC. Encoded protein: CASSTSGDPYNEQFF.

This clonotype was counted many times. The rearrangement joins TRBV29-1 to TRBJ2-3, with 9 bases that match TRBD1. From germline, CDR1 is SQVTM and CDR2 ANQGSEA. This CDR3 region has 14 residues. V dropped 7 bases and J dropped 0; count of bases not matched to a gene: 5. DNA for the CDR3: TGCAGCGCCGGGACAGGGATTAGCACAGATACGCAGTATTTT. It is translated as CSAGTGISTDTQYF.

This clonotype has at least ten counts. The rearrangement joins TRBV3-1 to TRBJ2-2, with D possibly matching TRBD1 (7 bases). The CDR3 is 16 amino acids. Per the germline V gene, CDR1 is LGHDT and CDR2 is YNNKEL (reference sequence). Trimming took 5 bases from V and 4 from J, leaving 17 bases between them. CDR3 region: CASSWTSQGGTGELFF. The CDR3, as DNA: TGTGCCAGCAGCTGGACGTCTCAGGGGGGCACCGGGGAGCTGTTTTTT.

In its sample, this clonotype was seen many times. The chain employs TRBV7-9 and TRBJ1-1; D is unresolved. V lost 5 bases to trimming and J lost 4 bases, with 14 bases between them. Germline lookup yields CDR1 SEHNR and CDR2 FQNEAQ (reference sequence). CDR3 length equals 14 residues. The CDR3 DNA reads as TGTGCCAGCAGCCAGAAGAGCTTGTCCACTGAAGCTTTCTTT. Protein: CASSQKSLSTEAFF.

The chain combines TRBV19 with TRBJ1-5, with D possibly TRBD1 on 5 matching bases. CDR3 length equals 16 residues. Per germline, CDR1 LNHDA and CDR2 SQIVND (reference sequence). Trimming shortened V by 4 bases and J by 4 bases, and 17 bases separated the two germline ends. CDR3 protein: CASSRFVVSGNQPQHF. DNA of the CDR3: TGTGCCAGTAGTAGGTTTGTCGTATCAGGGAATCAGCCCCAGCATTTT. Based on the CDR3 plus reference TRBV19 and TRBJ1-5, the full variable domain is DGGITQSPKYLFRKEGQNVTLSCEQNLNHDAMYWYRQDPGQGLRLIYYSQIVNDFQKGDIAEGYSVSREKKESFPLTVTSAQKNPTAFYLCASSRFVVSGNQPQHFGDGTRLSIL.

The chain combines TRBV30 with TRBJ2-7; D not resolved. V was pared by 4 bases and J by 1 base, with 14 bases between. Germline values: CDR1 GTSNPN, CDR2 SVGIG (reference sequence). This CDR3 is 14 amino acids long. CDR3 coding DNA: TGTGCCTGGAAAAAGGGTCCCTCATCCTACGAGCAGTACTTC. Protein product: CAWKKGPSSYEQYF.

V gene TRBV6-6 combines with J gene TRBJ2-3; D is perhaps TRBD2 (6 bases). Trimming pared 8 bases from V and 4 bases from J, leaving 10 bases between. Germline CDR1 reads MNHNY; CDR2 reads SVGAGI (reference sequence). The CDR3 is 12 amino acids. The CDR3 protein is CASRREADTQYF. DNA of the CDR3: TGTGCCAGCCGAAGGGAGGCAGATACGCAGTATTTT.

A few counts support this clonotype. The V and J genes are TRBV2 and TRBJ1-3; D ambiguous. Per germline, CDR1 SNHLY and CDR2 FYNNEI. The CDR3 contains 14 residues. The V gene lost 4 bases and the J gene lost 1 base, with 8 bases spanning the gap. The DNA for the CDR3 is TGTGCCAGCAGTGTTTTGGATTCTGGAAACACCATATATTTT. Encoded protein: CASSVLDSGNTIYF.

This clonotype was recorded a few times. The gene calls are TRBV19 and TRBJ2-5, with a possible D match to TRBD2 (6 bases). Trimming left V 4 bases short and J 6 bases short, with 12 bases between. Germline V CDR1 and CDR2: LNHDA, SQIVND (reference sequence). The CDR3 loop spans 13 amino acids. The CDR3, as DNA: TGTGCCAGTAGTACCCAGGGAGGACAGACCCAGTACTTC. Translated: CASSTQGGQTQYF.